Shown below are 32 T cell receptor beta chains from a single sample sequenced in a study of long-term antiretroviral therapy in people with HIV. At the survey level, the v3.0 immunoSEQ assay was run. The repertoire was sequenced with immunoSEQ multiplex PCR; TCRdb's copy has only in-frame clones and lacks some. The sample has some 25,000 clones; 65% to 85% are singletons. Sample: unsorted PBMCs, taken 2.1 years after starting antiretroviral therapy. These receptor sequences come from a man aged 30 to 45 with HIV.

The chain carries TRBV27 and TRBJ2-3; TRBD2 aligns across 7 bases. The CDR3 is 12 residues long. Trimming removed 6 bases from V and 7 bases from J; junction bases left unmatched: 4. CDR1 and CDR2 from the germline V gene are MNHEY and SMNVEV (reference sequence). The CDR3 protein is CASRSGAHTQYF. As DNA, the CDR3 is TGTGCCAGCAGGAGCGGGGCTCATACGCAGTATTTT.

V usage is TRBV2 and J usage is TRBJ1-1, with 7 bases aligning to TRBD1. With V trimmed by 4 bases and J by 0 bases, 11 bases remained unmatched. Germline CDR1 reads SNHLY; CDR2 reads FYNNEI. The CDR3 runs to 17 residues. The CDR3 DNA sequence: TGTGCCAGCAGTGGGACCTCGGGACAGACCATGAACACTGAAGCTTTCTTT. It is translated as CASSGTSGQTMNTEAFF.

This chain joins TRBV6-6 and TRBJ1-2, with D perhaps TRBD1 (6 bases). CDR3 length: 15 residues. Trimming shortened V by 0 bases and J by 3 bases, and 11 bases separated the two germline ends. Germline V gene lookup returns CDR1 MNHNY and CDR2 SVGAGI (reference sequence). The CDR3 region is CASSYSRGGHYGYTF. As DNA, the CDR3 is TGTGCCAGCAGTTACTCGAGGGGGGGCCACTATGGCTACACCTTC.

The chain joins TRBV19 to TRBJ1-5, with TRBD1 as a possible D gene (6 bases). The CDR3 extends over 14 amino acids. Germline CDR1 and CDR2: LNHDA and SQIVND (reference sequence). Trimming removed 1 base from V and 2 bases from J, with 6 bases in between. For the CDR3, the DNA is TGTGCCAGTAGTATAGGACAGGGCAATCAGCCCCAGCATTTT. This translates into CASSIGQGNQPQHF.

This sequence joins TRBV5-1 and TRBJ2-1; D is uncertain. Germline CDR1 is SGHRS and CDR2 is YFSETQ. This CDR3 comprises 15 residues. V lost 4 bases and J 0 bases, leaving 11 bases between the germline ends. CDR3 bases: TGCGCCAGCAGCCTGCAACAAGCCTCCTACAATGAGCAGTTCTTC. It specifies CASSLQQASYNEQFF.

The CDR3 loop reads CASSLAAGGNEQYF. The CDR3 nucleotides are TGTGCCAGCAGCTTAGCGGCAGGGGGTAACGAGCAGTACTTC. The genes are TRBV7-6 and TRBJ2-7, with 7 bases lining up with TRBD1. Losses at the gene ends were 0 bases for V and 5 bases for J; bases not matched to a gene: 4. The CDR3 runs to 14 residues. Germline-derived CDR1 and CDR2 are SGHVS and FNYEAQ.

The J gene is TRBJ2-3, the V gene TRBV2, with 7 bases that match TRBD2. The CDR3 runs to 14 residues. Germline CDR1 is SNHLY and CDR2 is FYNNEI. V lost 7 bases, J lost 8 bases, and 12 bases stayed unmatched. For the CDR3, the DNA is TGTGCCAGCAAACCCACCCCAGCGGGGCGTACGCAGTATTTT. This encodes CASKPTPAGRTQYF.

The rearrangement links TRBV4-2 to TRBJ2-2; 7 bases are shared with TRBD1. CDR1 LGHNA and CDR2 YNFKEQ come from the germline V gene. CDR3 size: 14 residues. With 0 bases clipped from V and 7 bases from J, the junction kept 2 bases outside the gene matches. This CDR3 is CASSQDAGGGELFF. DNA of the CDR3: TGTGCCAGCAGCCAAGACGCAGGGGGCGGGGAGCTGTTTTTT.

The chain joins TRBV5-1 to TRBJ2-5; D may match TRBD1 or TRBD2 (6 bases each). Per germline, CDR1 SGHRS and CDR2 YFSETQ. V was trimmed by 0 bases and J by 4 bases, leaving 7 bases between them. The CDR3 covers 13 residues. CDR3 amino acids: CASSLGGAETQYF. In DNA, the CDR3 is TGCGCCAGCAGCTTGGGGGGGGCAGAGACCCAGTACTTC.

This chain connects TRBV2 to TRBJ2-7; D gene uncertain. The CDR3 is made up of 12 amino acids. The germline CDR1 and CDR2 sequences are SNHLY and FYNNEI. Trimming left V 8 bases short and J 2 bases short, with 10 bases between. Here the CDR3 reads CASRTETYEQYF. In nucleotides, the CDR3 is TGTGCCAGCCGTACAGAAACCTACGAGCAGTACTTC.

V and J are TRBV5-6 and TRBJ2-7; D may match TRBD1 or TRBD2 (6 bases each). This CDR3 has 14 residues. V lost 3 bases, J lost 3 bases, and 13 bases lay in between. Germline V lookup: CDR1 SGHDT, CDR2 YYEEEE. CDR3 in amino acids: CASSWVGGFYEQYF. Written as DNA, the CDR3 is TGTGCCAGCAGCTGGGTGGGGGGCTTCTACGAGCAGTACTTC.

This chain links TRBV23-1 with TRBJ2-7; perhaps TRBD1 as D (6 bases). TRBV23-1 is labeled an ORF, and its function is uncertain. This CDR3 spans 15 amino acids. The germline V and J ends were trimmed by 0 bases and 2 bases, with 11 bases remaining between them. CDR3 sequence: CASSQSDSSTYEQYF. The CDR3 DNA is TGCGCCAGCAGTCAATCGGACAGTTCTACCTACGAGCAGTACTTC.

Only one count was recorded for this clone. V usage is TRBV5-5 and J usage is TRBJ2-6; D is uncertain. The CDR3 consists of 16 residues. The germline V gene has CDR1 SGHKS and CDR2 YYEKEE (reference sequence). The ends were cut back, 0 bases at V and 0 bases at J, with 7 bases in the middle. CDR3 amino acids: CASSLDSSSGANVLTF. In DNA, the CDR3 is TGTGCCAGCAGCTTGGACAGCAGCTCTGGGGCCAACGTCCTGACTTTC.

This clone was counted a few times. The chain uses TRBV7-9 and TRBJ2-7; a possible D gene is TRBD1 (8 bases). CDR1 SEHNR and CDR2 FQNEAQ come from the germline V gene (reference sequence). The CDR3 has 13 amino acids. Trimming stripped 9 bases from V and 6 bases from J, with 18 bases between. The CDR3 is CASSGGTGSEQYF. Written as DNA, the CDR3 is TGTGCCAGTTCCGGGGGGACAGGAAGCGAGCAGTACTTC.

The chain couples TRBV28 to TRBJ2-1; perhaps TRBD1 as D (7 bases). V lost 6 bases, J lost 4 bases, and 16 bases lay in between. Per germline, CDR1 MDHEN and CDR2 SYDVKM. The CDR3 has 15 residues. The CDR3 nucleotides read TGTGCCAGCAGGTCCAGGGGGGAATTATACAATGAGCAGTTCTTC. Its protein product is CASRSRGELYNEQFF. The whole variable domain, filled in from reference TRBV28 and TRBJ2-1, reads DVKVTQSSRYLVKRTGEKVFLECVQDMDHENMFWYRQDPGLGLRLIYFSYDVKMKEKGDIPEGYSVSREKKERFSLILESASTNQTSMYLCASRSRGELYNEQFFGPGTRLTVL.

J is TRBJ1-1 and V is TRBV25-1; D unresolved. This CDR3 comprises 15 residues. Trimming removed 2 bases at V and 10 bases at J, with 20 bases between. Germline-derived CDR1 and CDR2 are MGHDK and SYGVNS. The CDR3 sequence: CASSEGGLQSRRAFF. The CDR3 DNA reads TGTGCCAGCAGTGAAGGAGGGCTTCAGAGCCGCAGAGCTTTCTTT.

The CDR3 sequence: CAWSVLFGGPQETQYF. CDR3 coding DNA: TGTGCCTGGAGTGTACTCTTTGGAGGTCCCCAAGAGACCCAGTACTTC. The chain carries TRBV30 and TRBJ2-5; D may be TRBD2 (5 bases). Germline CDR1 is GTSNPN and CDR2 is SVGIG (reference sequence). V lost 0 bases to trimming and J lost 1 base, with 15 bases between them. CDR3 length: 16 amino acids.

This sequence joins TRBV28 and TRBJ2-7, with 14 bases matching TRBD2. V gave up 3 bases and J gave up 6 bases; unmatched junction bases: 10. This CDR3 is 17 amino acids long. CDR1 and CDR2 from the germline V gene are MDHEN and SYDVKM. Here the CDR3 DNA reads TGTGCCAGCAGTTTGGAAGGGGGACTAGCGGGGGCCGGCGAGCAGTACTTC. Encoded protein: CASSLEGGLAGAGEQYF.

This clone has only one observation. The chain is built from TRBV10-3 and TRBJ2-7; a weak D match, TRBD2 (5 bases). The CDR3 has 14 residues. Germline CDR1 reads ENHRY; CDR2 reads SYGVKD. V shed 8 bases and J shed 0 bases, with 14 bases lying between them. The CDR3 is CAIGPGIASYEQYF. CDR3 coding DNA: TGTGCCATCGGCCCGGGAATCGCCTCCTACGAGCAGTACTTC.

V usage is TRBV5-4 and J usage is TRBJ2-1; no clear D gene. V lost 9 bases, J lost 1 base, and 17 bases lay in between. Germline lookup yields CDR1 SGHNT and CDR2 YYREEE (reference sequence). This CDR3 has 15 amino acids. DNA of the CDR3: TGTGCCATCTCAGGCGTGGGTGGGTCCTACAATGAGCAGTTCTTC. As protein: CAISGVGGSYNEQFF.

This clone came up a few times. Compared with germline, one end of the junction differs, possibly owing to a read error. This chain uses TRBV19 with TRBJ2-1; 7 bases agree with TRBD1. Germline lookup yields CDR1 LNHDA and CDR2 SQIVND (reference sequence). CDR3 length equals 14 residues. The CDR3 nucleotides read TGTGCCAGTAGTATAGCGGGCCTGGACAGGTTCATGATCTTC. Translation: CASSIAGLDRFMIF.

CDR3 loop: CASSSLLQETQYF. The CDR3 bases are TGTGCCAGCAGTAGCCTGTTGCAAGAGACCCAGTACTTC. The rearrangement uses TRBV6-1 and TRBJ2-5; no definite D call. The V gene's germline CDR1 is MNHNS and CDR2 SASEGT. The CDR3 extends over 13 amino acids. The germline V and J ends were trimmed by 5 bases and 2 bases, with 9 bases remaining between them.

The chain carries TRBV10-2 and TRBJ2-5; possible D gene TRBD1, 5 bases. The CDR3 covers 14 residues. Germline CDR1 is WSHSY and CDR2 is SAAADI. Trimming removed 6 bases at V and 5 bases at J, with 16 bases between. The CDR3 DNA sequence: TGCGCCAGCAGGGATGGGGCAGACTGGGAGACCCAGTACTTC. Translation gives CASRDGADWETQYF.

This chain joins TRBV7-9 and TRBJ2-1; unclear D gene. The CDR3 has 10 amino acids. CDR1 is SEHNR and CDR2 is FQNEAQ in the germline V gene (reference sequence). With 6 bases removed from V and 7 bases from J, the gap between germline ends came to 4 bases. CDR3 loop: CASSYNEQFF. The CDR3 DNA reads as TGTGCCAGCAGTTATAATGAGCAGTTCTTC.

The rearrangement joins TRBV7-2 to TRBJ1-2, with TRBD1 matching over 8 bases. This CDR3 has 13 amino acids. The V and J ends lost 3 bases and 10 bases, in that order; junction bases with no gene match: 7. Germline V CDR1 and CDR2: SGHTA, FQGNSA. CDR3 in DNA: TGTGCCAGCAGCTTCCAGGGGGCGCGAAACTACACCTTC. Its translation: CASSFQGARNYTF.

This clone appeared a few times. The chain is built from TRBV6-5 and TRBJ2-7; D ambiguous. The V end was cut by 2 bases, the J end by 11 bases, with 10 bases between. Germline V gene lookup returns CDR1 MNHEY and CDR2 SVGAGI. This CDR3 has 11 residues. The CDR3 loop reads CASSYMGIEYF. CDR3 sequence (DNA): TGTGCCAGCAGTTACATGGGTATTGAGTACTTC.

The CDR3 reads CASSSSQTNEQFF. Written as DNA, the CDR3 is TGTGCCAGCAGCTCGTCCCAGACCAATGAGCAGTTCTTC. The chain has TRBV7-8 and TRBJ2-1; D unclear. This CDR3 is built from 13 residues. CDR1 is SGHVS and CDR2 is FQNEAQ in the germline V gene. V was pared by 4 bases and J by 6 bases, with 10 bases between. The whole variable domain, remainder taken from reference TRBV7-8 and TRBJ2-1, is GAGVSQSPRYKVAKRGQDVALRCDPISGHVSLFWYQQALGQGPEFLTYFQNEAQLDKSGLPSDRFFAERPEGSVSTLKIQRTQQEDSAVYLCASSSSQTNEQFFGPGTRLTVL.

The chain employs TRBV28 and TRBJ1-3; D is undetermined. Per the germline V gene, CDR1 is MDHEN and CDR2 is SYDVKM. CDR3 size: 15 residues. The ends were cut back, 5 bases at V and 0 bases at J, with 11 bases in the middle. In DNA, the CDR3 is TGTGCCAGCAGTCCACGTGTCAGCTCTGGAAACACCATATATTTT. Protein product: CASSPRVSSGNTIYF.

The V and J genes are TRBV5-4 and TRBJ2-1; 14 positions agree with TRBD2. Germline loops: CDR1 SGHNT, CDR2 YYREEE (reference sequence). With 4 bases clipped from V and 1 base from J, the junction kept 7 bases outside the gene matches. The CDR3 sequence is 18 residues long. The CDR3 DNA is TGTGCCAGCAGCACAGGGACTAGCGGGGGCCTTTCCTACAATGAGCAGTTCTTC. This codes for CASSTGTSGGLSYNEQFF.

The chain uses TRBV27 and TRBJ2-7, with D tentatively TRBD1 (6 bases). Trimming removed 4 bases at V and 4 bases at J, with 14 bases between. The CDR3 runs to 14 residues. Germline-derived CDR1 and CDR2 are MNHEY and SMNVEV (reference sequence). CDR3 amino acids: CASSSRQALYEQYF. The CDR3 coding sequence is TGTGCCAGCAGTTCCCGACAGGCCCTGTACGAGCAGTACTTC.

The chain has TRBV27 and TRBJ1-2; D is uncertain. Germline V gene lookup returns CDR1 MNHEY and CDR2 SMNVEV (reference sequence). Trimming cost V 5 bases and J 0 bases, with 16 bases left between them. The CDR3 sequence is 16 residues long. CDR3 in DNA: TGTGCCAGCAGTCCCCGAGCCGCTATACCTAACTATGGCTACACCTTC. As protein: CASSPRAAIPNYGYTF.

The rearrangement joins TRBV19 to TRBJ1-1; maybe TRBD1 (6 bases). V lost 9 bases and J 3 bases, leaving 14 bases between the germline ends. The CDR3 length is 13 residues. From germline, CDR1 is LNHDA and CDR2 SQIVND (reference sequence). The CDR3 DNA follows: TGTGCCAGCCAGGGGATGGGGGACACTGAAGCTTTCTTT. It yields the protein CASQGMGDTEAFF.